This entry describes one TCR beta chain. Antigen: not known. This sample is part of a study of lymphopenia after photon versus proton radiotherapy. General observations from the study: Survival link was tested only in deceased patients; proton benefit remains a possibility. In patients who died, overall survival fell as post-nadir TCR diversity dropped more. Proton therapy kept repertoires fairly stable, unlike photons, which gained effector/memory cells.

This CDR3 has 14 residues. Germline CDR1 reads SGHVS; CDR2 reads FQNEAQ. Between the trimmed V and J ends, which lost 2 bases and 2 bases, there was a span of 9 bases. Using immunoSEQ multiplex PCR, the repertoire was profiled, and TCRdb retains in-frame clones only, with some absent. The sample consists of roughly 76,000 clones, about nine tenths of them appearing once. The chain employs TRBV7-8 and TRBJ2-5, with D maybe TRBD1 (6 bases). The TCR sequence derives from a woman between 40 and 55 years old with cholangiocarcinoma. The sequenced sample was peripheral blood, obtained from a patient treated with photon-based radiotherapy. CDR3 DNA sequence: TGTGCCAGCAGCTTAACAGGGCCACAAGAGACCCAGTACTTC. This sequence encodes CASSLTGPQETQYF. The entire variable domain, with the rest obtained from reference TRBV7-8 and TRBJ2-5, is as follows: GAGVSQSPRYKVAKRGQDVALRCDPISGHVSLFWYQQALGQGPEFLTYFQNEAQLDKSGLPSDRFFAERPEGSVSTLKIQRTQQEDSAVYLCASSLTGPQETQYFGPGTRLLVL.